This TCR beta chain was recovered during a study of blood T cell repertoires in COVID-19. In the study overall: In each case, the material was cDNA or gDNA derived from T cells, B-cell-depleted T cells, or PBMCs.

This CDR3 is built from 13 residues. Trimming took 8 bases from V and 3 from J, leaving 11 bases between them. Original processing notes: Estimated nucleated cell counts came from reference gene primer amplification. TCRdb keeps only in-frame clones here, not all; method: immunoSEQ multiplex PCR. That table supplies the V and J calls and clone size; D and trimming were determined from the DNA. The table includes roughly 200,000 clones, 90% detected once. The TCR originated in a man aged 45 to 65 with acute or convalescent COVID-19. The sequencing input was peripheral blood. The J gene is TRBJ1-5, the V gene TRBV12-3 or TRBV12-4; D gene ambiguous. The CDR3 nucleotides are TGTGCCAGCGGGAGGCAATCCAATCAGCCCCAGCATTTT. Protein sequence: CASGRQSNQPQHF.